This entry features one T cell receptor beta chain sequence. Its target is not known. These data belong to a study of T cell responses to AZD1222 COVID-19 vaccine. Notes on the study in general: Among the donors, most were white British and more were female, and clonal diversity was possibly underestimated. Repertoire sampling happened only post peak T cell response.

Profiling relied on immunoSEQ multiplex PCR, and the TCRdb table lists in-frame clones only, not all of them. The table has 110,000 to 150,000 clones, 93% seen once. Losses at the gene ends were 2 bases for V and 1 base for J; bases not matched to a gene: 8. Germline loops: CDR1 LGHNA, CDR2 YNFKEQ. The CDR3 loop spans 16 amino acids. The receptor comes from an adult who had recovered from COVID-19. This specimen consisted of peripheral blood, obtained after recovery from COVID-19. This chain connects TRBV4-2 to TRBJ2-7; 7 bases agree with TRBD2. The CDR3 sequence: CASSQLERGLSYEQYF. In nucleotides, the CDR3 is TGTGCCAGCAGCCAACTTGAGCGGGGATTATCCTACGAGCAGTACTTC.